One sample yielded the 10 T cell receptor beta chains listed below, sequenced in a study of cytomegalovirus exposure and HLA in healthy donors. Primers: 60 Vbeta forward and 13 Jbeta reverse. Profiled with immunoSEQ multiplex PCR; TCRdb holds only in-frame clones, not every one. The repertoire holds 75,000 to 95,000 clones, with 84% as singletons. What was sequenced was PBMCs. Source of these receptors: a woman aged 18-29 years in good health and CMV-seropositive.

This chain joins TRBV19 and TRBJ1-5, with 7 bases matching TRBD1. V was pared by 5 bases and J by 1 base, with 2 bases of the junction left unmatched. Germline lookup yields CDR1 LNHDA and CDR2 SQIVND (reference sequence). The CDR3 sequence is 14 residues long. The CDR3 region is CASSQTGSNQPQHF. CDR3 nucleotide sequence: TGTGCCAGTAGTCAGACAGGGAGCAATCAGCCCCAGCATTTT.

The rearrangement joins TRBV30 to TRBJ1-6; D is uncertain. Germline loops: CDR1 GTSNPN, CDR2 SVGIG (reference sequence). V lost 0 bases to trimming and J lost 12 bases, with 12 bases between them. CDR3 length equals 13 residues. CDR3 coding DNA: TGTGCCTGGAGTGTGGTCAGTTCAGGACCCCTCCACTTT. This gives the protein CAWSVVSSGPLHF. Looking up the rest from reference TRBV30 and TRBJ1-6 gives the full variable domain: SQTIHQWPATLVQPVGSPLSLECTVEGTSNPNLYWYRQAAGRGLQLLFYSVGIGQISSEVPQNLSASRPQDRQFILSSKKLLLSDSGFYLCAWSVVSSGPLHFGNGTRLTVT.

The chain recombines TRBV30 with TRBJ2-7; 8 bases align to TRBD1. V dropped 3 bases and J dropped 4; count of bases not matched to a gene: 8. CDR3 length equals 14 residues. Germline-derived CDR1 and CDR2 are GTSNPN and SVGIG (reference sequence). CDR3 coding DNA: TGTGCCTGGAGATCCCCGGACAGGGTATACGAGCAGTACTTC. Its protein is CAWRSPDRVYEQYF.

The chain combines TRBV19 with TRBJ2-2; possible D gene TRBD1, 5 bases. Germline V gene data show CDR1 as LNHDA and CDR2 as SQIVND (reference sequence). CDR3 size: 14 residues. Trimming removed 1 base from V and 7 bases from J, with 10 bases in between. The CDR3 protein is CASSIVGEIGELFF. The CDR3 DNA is TGTGCCAGTAGTATAGTAGGGGAAATCGGGGAGCTGTTTTTT.

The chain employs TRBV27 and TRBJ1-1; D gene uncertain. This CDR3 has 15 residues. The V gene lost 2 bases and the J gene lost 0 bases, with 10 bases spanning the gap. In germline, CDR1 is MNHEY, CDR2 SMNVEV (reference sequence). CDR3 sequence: CASSLARSMNTEAFF. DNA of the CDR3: TGTGCCAGCAGTTTAGCACGGAGCATGAACACTGAAGCTTTCTTT.

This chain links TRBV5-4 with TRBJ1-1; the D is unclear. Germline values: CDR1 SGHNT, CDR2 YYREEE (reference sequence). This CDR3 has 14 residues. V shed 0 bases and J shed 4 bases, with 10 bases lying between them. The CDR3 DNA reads TGTGCCAGCAGCTTGGGACTAGAGGGCACTGAAGCTTTCTTT. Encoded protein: CASSLGLEGTEAFF. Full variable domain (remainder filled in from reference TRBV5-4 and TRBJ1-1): ETGVTQSPTHLIKTRGQQVTLRCSSQSGHNTVSWYQQALGQGPQFIFQYYREEENGRGNFPPRFSGLQFPNYSSELNVNALELDDSALYLCASSLGLEGTEAFFGQGTRLTVV.

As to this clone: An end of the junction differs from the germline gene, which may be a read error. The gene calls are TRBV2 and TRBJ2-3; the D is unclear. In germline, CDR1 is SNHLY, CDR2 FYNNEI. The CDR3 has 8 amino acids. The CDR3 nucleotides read TGTGCCGAACTACGGTGGGATTTT. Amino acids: CAELRWDF.

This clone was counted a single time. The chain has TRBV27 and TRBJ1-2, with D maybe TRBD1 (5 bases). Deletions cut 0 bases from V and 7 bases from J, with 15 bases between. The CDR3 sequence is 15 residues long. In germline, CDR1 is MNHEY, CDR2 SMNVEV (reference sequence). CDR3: CASSLSGGLSFGYTF. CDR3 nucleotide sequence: TGTGCCAGCAGTTTATCGGGGGGACTCTCTTTTGGCTACACCTTC.

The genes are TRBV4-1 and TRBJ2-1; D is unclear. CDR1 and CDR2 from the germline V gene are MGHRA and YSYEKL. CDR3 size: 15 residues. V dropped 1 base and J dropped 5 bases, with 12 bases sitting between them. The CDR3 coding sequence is TGCGCCAGCAGCCAAGCGGTATCGTCCGACAATGAGCAGTTCTTC. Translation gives CASSQAVSSDNEQFF.

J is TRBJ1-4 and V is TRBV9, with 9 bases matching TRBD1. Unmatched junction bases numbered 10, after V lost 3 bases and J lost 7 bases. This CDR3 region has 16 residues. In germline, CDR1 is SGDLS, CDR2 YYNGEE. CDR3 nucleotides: TGTGCCAGCAGCGCATATTCCGGGACAGGGTTTGAAAAACTGTTTTTT. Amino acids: CASSAYSGTGFEKLFF.